This TCR beta chain derives from a study of vaccination effects on CD4 cells after COVID-19. Study information: In the ViraFEST assay, antigen-specific CD4+ clonotypes were identified by expansion after peptide-pool stimulation. Points from the study as a whole: Vaccine- and infection-induced clones showed marked clonal contraction late following vaccination.

This clone was seen a few times. Its target is unknown. Clones were read by immunoSEQ multiplex PCR, and TCRdb kept only the in-frame ones, dropping some. The sample consists of about 72,000 clones, 77% of them appearing once. Subsequent to less than 13 days of culture, CD4+ T cells were isolated. Negative nucleocapsid antibody tests before and after vaccination confirmed no previous SARS-CoV-2 infection. Cells had half their medium changed to IL-2 medium on days 3 and 7. The ends were cut back, 0 bases at V and 2 bases at J, with 6 bases in the middle. This CDR3 contains 14 residues. CDR1 and CDR2 (germline): SGHRS, YFSETQ.

The chain uses TRBV5-1 and TRBJ1-3, with D possibly matching TRBD1 (5 bases). This TCR was recovered from a human donor who received a COVID-19 vaccine. The material was CD4+ T cells from PBMCs cultured without peptide, obtained before COVID-19 vaccination. CDR3 sequence reads: CASSLAGTGNTIYF. The CDR3 region has the DNA TGCGCCAGCAGCTTGGCAGGGACTGGAAACACCATATATTTT.